The table lists the clone carrying this T cell receptor (beta chain) with many counts. What it binds is unknown. This specimen belongs to a study of identical twins. Findings and caveats of the study: Twins' surplus sharing was weaker for beta out-of-frame sequences. The study found excess low generation probability among twin-shared out-of-frame alpha sequences.

Healthy Caucasians provided all donations. TCRdb called the 5' RACE reads again in MiXCR, with one record for every CDR3 protein. The data hold roughly 1.6 million distinct CDR3 sequences, with about 32% observed a single time. The germline V gene has CDR1 MDHEN and CDR2 SYDVKM. The J segment lost 0 bases and the V segment lost 6 bases, leaving 4 bases of the junction unmatched. This CDR3 is 14 amino acids long. The gene calls are TRBV28 and TRBJ2-7; TRBD2 matches at 8 bases. This sequence originates from a newborn girl in good health. Specimen: cord blood. The DNA for the CDR3 is TGTGCCAGCAGCGTACTAGCGGCCTCCTACGAGCAGTACTTC. It is translated as CASSVLAASYEQYF.